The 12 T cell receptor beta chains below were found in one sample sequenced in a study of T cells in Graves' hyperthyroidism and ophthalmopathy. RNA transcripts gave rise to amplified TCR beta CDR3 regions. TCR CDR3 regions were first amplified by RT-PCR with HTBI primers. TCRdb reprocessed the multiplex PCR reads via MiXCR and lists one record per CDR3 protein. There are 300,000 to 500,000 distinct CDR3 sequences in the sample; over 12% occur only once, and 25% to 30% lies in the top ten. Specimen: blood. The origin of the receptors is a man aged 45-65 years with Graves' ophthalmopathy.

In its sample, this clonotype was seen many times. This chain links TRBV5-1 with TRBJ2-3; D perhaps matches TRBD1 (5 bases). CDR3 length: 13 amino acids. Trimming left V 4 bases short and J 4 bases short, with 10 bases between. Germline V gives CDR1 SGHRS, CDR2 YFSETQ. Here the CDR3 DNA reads TGCGCCAGCAGCCCCGACAGTGCAGATACGCAGTATTTT. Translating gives CASSPDSADTQYF.

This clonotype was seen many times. The CDR3 DNA follows: TGTGCCAGCAGCCAGGGAACCCACACTGAAGCTTTCTTT. Amino acids: CASSQGTHTEAFF. The chain employs TRBV3-1 and TRBJ1-1; D unclear. This CDR3 has 13 residues. V lost 3 bases, J lost 3 bases, and 8 bases lay in between. Germline V CDR1 and CDR2: LGHDT, YNNKEL (reference sequence).

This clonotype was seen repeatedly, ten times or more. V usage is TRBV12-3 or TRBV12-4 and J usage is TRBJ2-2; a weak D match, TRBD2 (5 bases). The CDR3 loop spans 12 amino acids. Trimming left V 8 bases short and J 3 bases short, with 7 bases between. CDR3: CASGEYTGELFF. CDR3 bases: TGTGCCAGCGGGGAGTACACCGGGGAGCTGTTTTTT.

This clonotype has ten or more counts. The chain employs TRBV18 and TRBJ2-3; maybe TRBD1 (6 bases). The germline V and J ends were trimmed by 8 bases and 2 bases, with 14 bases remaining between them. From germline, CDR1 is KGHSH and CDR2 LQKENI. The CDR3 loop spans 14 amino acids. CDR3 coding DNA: TGTGCCAGCGGACCGGGACATAACACAGATACGCAGTATTTT. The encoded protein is CASGPGHNTDTQYF.

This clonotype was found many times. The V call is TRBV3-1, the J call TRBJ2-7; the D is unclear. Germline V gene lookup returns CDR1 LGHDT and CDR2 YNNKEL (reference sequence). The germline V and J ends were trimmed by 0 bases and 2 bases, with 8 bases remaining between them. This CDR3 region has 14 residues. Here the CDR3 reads CASSQDARPYEQYF. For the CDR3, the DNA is TGTGCCAGCAGCCAAGATGCCAGACCCTACGAGCAGTACTTC.

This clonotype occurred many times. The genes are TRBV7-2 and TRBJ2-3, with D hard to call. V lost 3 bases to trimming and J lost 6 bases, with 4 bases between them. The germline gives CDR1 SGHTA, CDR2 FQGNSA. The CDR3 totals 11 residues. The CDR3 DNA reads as TGTGCCAGCAGCTTTTTGGATACGCAGTATTTT. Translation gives CASSFLDTQYF.

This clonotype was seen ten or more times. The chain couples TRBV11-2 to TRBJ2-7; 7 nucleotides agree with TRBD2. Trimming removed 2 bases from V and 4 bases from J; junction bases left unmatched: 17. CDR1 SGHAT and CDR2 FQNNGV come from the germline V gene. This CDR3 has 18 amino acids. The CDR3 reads CASSLWAGDGALRYEQYF. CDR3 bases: TGTGCCAGCAGCTTATGGGCGGGGGACGGGGCCCTTAGGTACGAGCAGTACTTC.

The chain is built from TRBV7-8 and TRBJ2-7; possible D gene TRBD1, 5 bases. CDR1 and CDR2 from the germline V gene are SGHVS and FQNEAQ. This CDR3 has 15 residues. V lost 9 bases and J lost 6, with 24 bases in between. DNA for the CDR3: TGTGCCAGTAGGGCTGGGGCCGGCCAGCAGCGCGAGCAGTACTTC. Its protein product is CASRAGAGQQREQYF.

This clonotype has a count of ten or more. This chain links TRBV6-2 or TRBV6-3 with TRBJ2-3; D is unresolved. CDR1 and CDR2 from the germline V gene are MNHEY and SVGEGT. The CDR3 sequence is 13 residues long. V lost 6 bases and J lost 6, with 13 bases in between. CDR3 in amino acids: CASRTPAVDTQYF. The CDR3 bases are TGTGCCAGCAGGACACCAGCCGTCGATACGCAGTATTTT.

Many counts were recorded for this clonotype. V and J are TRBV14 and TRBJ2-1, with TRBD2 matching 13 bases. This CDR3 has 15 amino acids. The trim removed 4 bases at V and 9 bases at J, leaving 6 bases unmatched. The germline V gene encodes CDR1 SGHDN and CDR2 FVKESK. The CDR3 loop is CASSLGLAGVSEQFF. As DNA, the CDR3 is TGTGCCAGCAGCCTCGGACTAGCGGGAGTTAGTGAGCAGTTCTTC. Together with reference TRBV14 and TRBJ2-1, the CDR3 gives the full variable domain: EAGVTQFPSHSVIEKGQTVTLRCDPISGHDNLYWYRRVMGKEIKFLLHFVKESKQDESGMPNNRFLAERTGGTYSTLKVQPAELEDSGVYFCASSLGLAGVSEQFFGPGTRLTVL.

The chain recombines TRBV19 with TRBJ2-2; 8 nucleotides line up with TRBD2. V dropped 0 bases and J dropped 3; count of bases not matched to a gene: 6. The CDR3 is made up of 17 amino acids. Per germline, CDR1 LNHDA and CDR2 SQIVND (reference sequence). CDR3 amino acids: CASSIDPSGRYTGELFF. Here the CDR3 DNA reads TGTGCCAGTAGTATAGATCCCAGCGGGAGATACACCGGGGAGCTGTTTTTT.

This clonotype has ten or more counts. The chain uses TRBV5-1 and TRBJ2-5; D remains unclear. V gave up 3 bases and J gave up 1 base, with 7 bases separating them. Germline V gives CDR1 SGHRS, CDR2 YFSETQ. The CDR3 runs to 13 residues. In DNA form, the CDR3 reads TGCGCCAGCAGCTCGGTAACCCAAGAGACCCAGTACTTC. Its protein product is CASSSVTQETQYF.